This T cell receptor beta chain was retrieved from a study of control samples from healthy donors and cancer patients (TCRdb year 2020). Receptors were amplified or captured by the immunoSEQ multiplex PCR assay. TCRdb's version of the immuneACCESS table is confined to in-frame rearrangements and falls short of the full clone set. An unresolved V gene accounts for under half of the shortfall where checked; the remainder is of unknown origin. Here the sample has around 33,000 clones; 85% to 90% occur a single time. The top ten hold roughly 1.6% of the sample. About this clone itself: What this receptor recognizes is not known. No base quality values were provided; no much bigger clone lies one nucleotide off.

CDR1 SGDLS and CDR2 YYNGEE are derived from the germline V gene. Compared with germline, V lacks 4 bases and J lacks 1 base; bases without a gene match: 12. The cysteine opens and the phenylalanine closes a CDR3 of 18 amino acids. The read is trimmed to its CDR3 DNA, 54 bases read in frame from base 1. The chain is made from TRBV9 and TRBJ2-5; 11 central nucleotides agree with TRBD2. Sequenced material: PBMCs. The clonotype was recovered from a woman aged 40 to 50 with lung cancer. The DNA sequence is given as TGTGCCAGCAGCTCCCCCTCTATAGCGGGGGGGCTCCAAGAGACCCAGTACTTC. Translation gives CASSSPSIAGGLQETQYF.